The clone carrying this TCR beta chain was observed a few times. The investigators amplified TCR beta CDR3 regions from RNA transcripts. A first-round RT-PCR of the TCR CDR3 used the HTBI primer set. TCRdb reanalysed the multiplex PCR reads using MiXCR and keeps one entry per CDR3 protein. The data show approximately 530,000 distinct CDR3 sequences, approximately 16% seen once. This entry comes from a study of T cells in Graves' hyperthyroidism and ophthalmopathy. The germline V gene has CDR1 SGDLS and CDR2 YYNGEE. This CDR3 comprises 17 residues. Between the trimmed V and J ends, which lost 0 bases and 10 bases, there was a span of 20 bases.

Source material: blood. This sequence joins TRBV9 and TRBJ1-6; a possible D gene is TRBD1 (5 bases). The origin of this receptor is a woman under 30 with Graves' hyperthyroidism. Here the CDR3 DNA reads TGTGCCAGCAGCGTAGGGTGGAAGGGATTTGGGACCTCACCCCTCCACTTT. It codes for CASSVGWKGFGTSPLHF.